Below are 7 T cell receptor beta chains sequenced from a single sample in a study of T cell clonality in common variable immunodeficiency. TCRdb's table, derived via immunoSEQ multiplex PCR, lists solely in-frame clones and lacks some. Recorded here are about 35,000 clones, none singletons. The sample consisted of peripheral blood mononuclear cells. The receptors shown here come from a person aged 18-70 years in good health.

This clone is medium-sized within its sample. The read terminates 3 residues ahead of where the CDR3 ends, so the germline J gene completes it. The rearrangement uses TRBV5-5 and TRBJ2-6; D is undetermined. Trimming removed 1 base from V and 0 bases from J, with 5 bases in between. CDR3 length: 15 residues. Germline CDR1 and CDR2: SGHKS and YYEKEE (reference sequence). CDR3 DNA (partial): TGTGCCAGCAGCTTGTTAGACTCTGGGGCCAACGTC. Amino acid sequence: CASSLLDSGANV. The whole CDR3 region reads CASSLLDSGANVLTF.

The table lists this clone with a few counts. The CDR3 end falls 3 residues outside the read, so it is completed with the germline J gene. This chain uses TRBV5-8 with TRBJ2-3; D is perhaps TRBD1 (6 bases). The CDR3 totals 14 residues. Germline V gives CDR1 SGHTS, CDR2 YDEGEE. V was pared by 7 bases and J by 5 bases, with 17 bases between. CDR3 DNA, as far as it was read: TGTGCCAGCGGTTGGGGTCTACAGGGAGATACG. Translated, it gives CASGWGLQGDT. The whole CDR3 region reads CASGWGLQGDTQYF. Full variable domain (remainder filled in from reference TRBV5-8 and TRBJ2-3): EAGVTQSPTHLIKTRGQQATLRCSPISGHTSVYWYQQALGLGLQFLLWYDEGEERNRGNFPPRFSGRQFPNYSSELNVNALELEDSALYLCASGWGLQGDTQYFGPGTRLTVL.

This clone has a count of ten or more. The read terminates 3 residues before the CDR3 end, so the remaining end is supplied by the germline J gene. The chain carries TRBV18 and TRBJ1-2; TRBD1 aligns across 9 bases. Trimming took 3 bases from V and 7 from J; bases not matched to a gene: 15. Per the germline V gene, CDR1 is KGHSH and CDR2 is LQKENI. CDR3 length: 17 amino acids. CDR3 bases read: TGTGCCAGCTCACCGGTCCAGACAGGGGGGACCCTAGGTGGC. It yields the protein CASSPVQTGGTLGG. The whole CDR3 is CASSPVQTGGTLGGYTF.

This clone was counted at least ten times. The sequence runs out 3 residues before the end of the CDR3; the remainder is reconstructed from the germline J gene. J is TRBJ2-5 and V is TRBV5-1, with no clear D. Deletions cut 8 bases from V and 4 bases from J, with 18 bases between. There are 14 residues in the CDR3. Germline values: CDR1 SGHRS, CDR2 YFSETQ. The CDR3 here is CASTPGALGETQYF. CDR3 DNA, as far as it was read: TGCGCCAGTACGCCGGGTGCCTTGGGAGAGACC.

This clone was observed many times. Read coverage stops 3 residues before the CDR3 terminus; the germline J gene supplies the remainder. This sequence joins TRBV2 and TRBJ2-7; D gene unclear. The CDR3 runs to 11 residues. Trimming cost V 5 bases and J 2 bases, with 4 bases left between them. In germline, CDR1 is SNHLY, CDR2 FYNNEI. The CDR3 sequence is CASSITYEQYF. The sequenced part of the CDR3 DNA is TGTGCCAGCAGTATTACCTACGAG.

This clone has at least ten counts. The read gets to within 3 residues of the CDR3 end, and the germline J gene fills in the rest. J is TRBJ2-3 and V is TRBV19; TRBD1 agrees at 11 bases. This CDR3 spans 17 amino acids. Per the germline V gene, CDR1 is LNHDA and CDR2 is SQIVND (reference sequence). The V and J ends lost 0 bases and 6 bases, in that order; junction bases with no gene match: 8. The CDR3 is CASSIDLLRTGGDTQYF. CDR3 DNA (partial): TGTGCCAGTAGTATAGATCTATTACGGACAGGGGGCGATACG. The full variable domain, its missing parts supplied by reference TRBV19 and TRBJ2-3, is DGGITQSPKYLFRKEGQNVTLSCEQNLNHDAMYWYRQDPGQGLRLIYYSQIVNDFQKGDIAEGYSVSREKKESFPLTVTSAQKNPTAFYLCASSIDLLRTGGDTQYFGPGTRLTVL.

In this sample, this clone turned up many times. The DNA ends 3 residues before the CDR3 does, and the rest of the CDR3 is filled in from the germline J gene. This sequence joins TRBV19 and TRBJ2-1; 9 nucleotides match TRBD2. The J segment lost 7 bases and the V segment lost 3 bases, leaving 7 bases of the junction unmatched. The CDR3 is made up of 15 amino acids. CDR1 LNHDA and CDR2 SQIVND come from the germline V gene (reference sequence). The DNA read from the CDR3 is TGTGCCAGTAGTATTCTAGCGGGAACGGGGAATGAG. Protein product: CASSILAGTGNE. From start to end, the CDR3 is CASSILAGTGNEQFF. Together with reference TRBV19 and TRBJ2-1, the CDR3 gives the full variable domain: DGGITQSPKYLFRKEGQNVTLSCEQNLNHDAMYWYRQDPGQGLRLIYYSQIVNDFQKGDIAEGYSVSREKKESFPLTVTSAQKNPTAFYLCASSILAGTGNEQFFGPGTRLTVL.